Given below is one T cell receptor (beta chain) in context. This CDR3 comprises 14 residues. V was cut by 2 bases and J by 7 bases, with 12 bases left in between. Through Arm-PCR of CDR3 regions and iRepertoire HTBI primers, TCR beta libraries were built. TCRdb passed the multiplex PCR reads through MiXCR, listing each CDR3 protein once. The sample consists of 550,000 to 600,000 distinct CDR3 sequences, about 16% of them appearing once. The time point here: newly diagnosed GD, antithyroid drugs for less than 3 months. PBMCs provided the RNA from which the TCR library was made. The source of the sample is a study of regulatory T cells in long-lasting Graves disease. These data were also reused for a study on T cells in Graves' hyperthyroidism and ophthalmopathy.

The source was peripheral blood mononuclear cells (PBMCs), collected at new diagnosis, from a patient treated with antithyroid drugs. The TCR originated in a man aged 18 to 30 with Graves disease. The chain uses TRBV12-3 or TRBV12-4 and TRBJ2-1, with D maybe TRBD2 (5 bases). The CDR3 loop is CASSLLLAGNEQFF. DNA for the CDR3: TGTGCCAGCAGTTTATTGCTAGCCGGGAATGAGCAGTTCTTC.